The T cell receptor (beta chain) described here comes from a study of cytomegalovirus exposure and HLA in healthy donors. Regarding the study as a whole: Later analysis suggested most CMV-associated TCR beta chains were HLA-restricted. While the bulk of TCR sequences proved rare, some public TCRs turned up in many donors. V- and J-gene trimming of TCR beta was linked (in a later analysis) to a missense DCLRE1C variant.

Details on this clone: Its target is unknown.

The PCR employed 60 Vbeta primers together with 13 Jbeta primers. Here immunoSEQ multiplex PCR was the method, and the copy in TCRdb shows in-frame clones only, minus some. This sample has approximately 190,000 clones, with roughly 80% found just once. Germline V gene lookup returns CDR1 SGHAT and CDR2 FQNNGV. The CDR3 loop spans 13 amino acids. V shed 0 bases and J 5 bases; nucleotides not matched to a gene: 1. The source of this sequence is a woman under 40 in good health and CMV-seropositive. Sequenced sample: PBMCs. V gene TRBV11-2 combines with J gene TRBJ2-7; 7 bases agree with TRBD2. The chain's CDR3 is CASSLELADEQYF. For the CDR3, the DNA is TGTGCCAGCAGCTTAGAGCTAGCGGACGAGCAGTACTTC.